The rows below give T cell receptor beta chains drawn from one sample of a study of T cells in Graves' hyperthyroidism and ophthalmopathy. TCRdb redid the calling of the multiplex PCR reads with MiXCR, one entry per CDR3 protein. The table shows about half a million distinct CDR3 sequences, with roughly 25% occurring only once. The sample was blood. These receptors came from a woman aged 30 to 39 with Graves' ophthalmopathy. Both conserved end residues are part of each CDR3. D genes are given only for firm matches. The listing skips clone size in some rows; elsewhere it reads once, few, many or a size class.

cdr3_nt: TGTGCCAGCAGCTTGGGTACAAAGAGCTCCTACGAGCAGTACTTC; cdr3_aa: CASSLGTKSSYEQYF; j_call: TRBJ2-7; clone_size: -; d_call: -; v_call: TRBV5-6
cdr3_nt: TGCAGTGCTAGAGGCAGGAATAACTATGGCTACACCTTC; cdr3_aa: CSARGRNNYGYTF; j_call: TRBJ1-2; clone_size: -; d_call: -; v_call: TRBV20-1
cdr3_nt: TGTGCCAGCAGTGAAGTCAGGGACGGAACTCCCTATGGCTACACCTTC; cdr3_aa: CASSEVRDGTPYGYTF; j_call: TRBJ1-2; clone_size: few; d_call: -; v_call: TRBV2
cdr3_nt: TGTGCCAGCAGGGCAAGGGGACAGGATAACTATGGCTACACCTTC; cdr3_aa: CASRARGQDNYGYTF; j_call: TRBJ1-2; clone_size: -; d_call: TRBD1; v_call: TRBV27
cdr3_nt: TGCAGTGCTAGACGGGACAGGGGTAGTGGTAATCAGCCCCAGCATTTT; cdr3_aa: CSARRDRGSGNQPQHF; j_call: TRBJ1-5; clone_size: many; d_call: TRBD1; v_call: TRBV20-1
cdr3_nt: TGTGCCAGCAGCCAAGAACGATTAAGCGGGAGGGCCGCCGGGGAGCTGTTTTTT; cdr3_aa: CASSQERLSGRAAGELFF; j_call: TRBJ2-2; clone_size: -; d_call: TRBD2; v_call: TRBV4-2
cdr3_nt: TGTGCCAGCAGCACGCCCGGGACAGACTTTAAAGAGCAGTACTTC; cdr3_aa: CASSTPGTDFKEQYF; j_call: TRBJ2-7; clone_size: -; d_call: TRBD1; v_call: TRBV7-9
cdr3_nt: TGTGCCAGCAGCTTAGCCAGTGCCTACGAGCAGTACTTC; cdr3_aa: CASSLASAYEQYF; j_call: TRBJ2-7; clone_size: -; d_call: -; v_call: TRBV7-8
cdr3_nt: TGCAGCGTTGTGGAGAGCAAGTACGAGCAGTACTTC; cdr3_aa: CSVVESKYEQYF; j_call: TRBJ2-7; clone_size: few; d_call: -; v_call: TRBV29-1
cdr3_nt: TGCAGTGCTAGCTTATACAGGGACGAGCAGTACTTC; cdr3_aa: CSASLYRDEQYF; j_call: TRBJ2-7; clone_size: few; d_call: -; v_call: TRBV20-1
cdr3_nt: TGCAGTGCTAGAGATGGGGTAGGGGGCGGTCAGCCCCAGCATTTT; cdr3_aa: CSARDGVGGGQPQHF; j_call: TRBJ1-5; clone_size: -; d_call: TRBD1; v_call: TRBV20-1
cdr3_nt: TGTGCCAGCAGAGGGGGTCGGCTAGCGGTGAAAGAGACCCAGTACTTC; cdr3_aa: CASRGGRLAVKETQYF; j_call: TRBJ2-5; clone_size: many; d_call: -; v_call: TRBV7-8
cdr3_nt: TGTGCCAGCCCAGAACGCGGGGGCGAGCAGTACTTC; cdr3_aa: CASPERGGEQYF; j_call: TRBJ2-7; clone_size: -; d_call: TRBD2; v_call: TRBV6-1
cdr3_nt: TGTGCCAGCAGCTTTCTTTTCAACCAAGGCTACACCTTC; cdr3_aa: CASSFLFNQGYTF; j_call: TRBJ1-2; clone_size: -; d_call: -; v_call: TRBV7-9
cdr3_nt: TGCGCCAGCAGCCAAATGCCTCGGCAGTTACAAAAGACCCAGTACTTC; cdr3_aa: CASSQMPRQLQKTQYF; j_call: TRBJ2-5; clone_size: -; d_call: -; v_call: TRBV4-1
cdr3_nt: TGTGCCAGCGGGCGACCCAGGGATGGCTGCACCTTC; cdr3_aa: CASGRPRDGCTF; j_call: TRBJ1-2; clone_size: many; d_call: -; v_call: TRBV28
cdr3_nt: TGTGCCAGCAGTGTTAGGGGCGATCAGCCCCAGCATTTT; cdr3_aa: CASSVRGDQPQHF; j_call: TRBJ1-5; clone_size: -; d_call: -; v_call: TRBV2
cdr3_nt: TGTGCCAGCAGCCAGTCGGGACTAGCGATAAACGAGCAGTACTTC; cdr3_aa: CASSQSGLAINEQYF; j_call: TRBJ2-7; clone_size: many; d_call: TRBD2; v_call: TRBV3-1
cdr3_nt: TGCGCCAGCAGCTTGAGGACTAACGACTACGAGCAGTACTTC; cdr3_aa: CASSLRTNDYEQYF; j_call: TRBJ2-7; clone_size: few; d_call: -; v_call: TRBV5-1
cdr3_nt: TGTGCCAGCAGTGCAGCCTGGACAGGGGATGGCTACACCTTC; cdr3_aa: CASSAAWTGDGYTF; j_call: TRBJ1-2; clone_size: -; d_call: TRBD1; v_call: TRBV25-1
cdr3_nt: TGTGCCTGGAGCGTTCCGGGACCTCCACCTAACTATGGCTACACCTTC; cdr3_aa: CAWSVPGPPPNYGYTF; j_call: TRBJ1-2; clone_size: many; d_call: -; v_call: TRBV30
cdr3_nt: TGTGCCAGCAGCTATCGTGTAATGGCAGGGAACACTGAAGCTTTCTTT; cdr3_aa: CASSYRVMAGNTEAFF; j_call: TRBJ1-1; clone_size: many; d_call: -; v_call: TRBV7-9
cdr3_nt: TGTGCCAGCAGCCGACGACAGACCCAAGAGACCCAGTACTTC; cdr3_aa: CASSRRQTQETQYF; j_call: TRBJ2-5; clone_size: many; d_call: -; v_call: TRBV7-9
cdr3_nt: TGTGCCAGCCAACCAGGGGACTACCTGAACGAGCAGTACTTC; cdr3_aa: CASQPGDYLNEQYF; j_call: TRBJ2-7; clone_size: -; d_call: -; v_call: TRBV7-9
cdr3_nt: TGCAGTGCTAGAGTTGCAGGGGCCGGCGAGACCCAGTACTTC; cdr3_aa: CSARVAGAGETQYF; j_call: TRBJ2-5; clone_size: -; d_call: -; v_call: TRBV20-1
cdr3_nt: TGTGCCAGCAGTCCCGACCTGGGACAGACCTACGAGCAGTACTTC; cdr3_aa: CASSPDLGQTYEQYF; j_call: TRBJ2-7; clone_size: -; d_call: TRBD1; v_call: TRBV6-1
cdr3_nt: TGTGCTAGTGGTTTAGAAAACACTGAAGCTTTCTTT; cdr3_aa: CASGLENTEAFF; j_call: TRBJ1-1; clone_size: many; d_call: -; v_call: TRBV12-5
cdr3_nt: TGTGCCAGCAGCCATAGGGGTGAAACTTTCTTT; cdr3_aa: CASSHRGETFF; j_call: TRBJ1-1; clone_size: -; d_call: -; v_call: TRBV3-1
cdr3_nt: TGCGCCAGCAGCCGGACAGAACACTATGGCTACACCTTC; cdr3_aa: CASSRTEHYGYTF; j_call: TRBJ1-2; clone_size: -; d_call: -; v_call: TRBV5-1
cdr3_nt: TGTGCCAGCAGTGAAGAACAGGGGGCCGTAGAGACCCAGTACTTC; cdr3_aa: CASSEEQGAVETQYF; j_call: TRBJ2-5; clone_size: few; d_call: TRBD1; v_call: TRBV2
cdr3_nt: TGTGCCAGCAGTTTTAGAAGGGGGAACACTGAAGCTTTCTTT; cdr3_aa: CASSFRRGNTEAFF; j_call: TRBJ1-1; clone_size: many; d_call: -; v_call: TRBV12-3/TRBV12-4
cdr3_nt: TGTGCCACCAGTGATTTGCAGACGGGGCAAGAGACCCAGTACTTC; cdr3_aa: CATSDLQTGQETQYF; j_call: TRBJ2-5; clone_size: many; d_call: -; v_call: TRBV24-1
cdr3_nt: TGTGCCAGCAGCTTGAGGGGAATTCCCTCCTATGGCTACACCTTC; cdr3_aa: CASSLRGIPSYGYTF; j_call: TRBJ1-2; clone_size: many; d_call: -; v_call: TRBV5-8
cdr3_nt: TGTGCCAGCAGCTTAGCACAGGGAGTCTACGAGCAGTACTTC; cdr3_aa: CASSLAQGVYEQYF; j_call: TRBJ2-7; clone_size: many; d_call: -; v_call: TRBV13
cdr3_nt: TGTGCCAGCAGTTTAGCACGGTCGAACACTGAAGCTTTCTTT; cdr3_aa: CASSLARSNTEAFF; j_call: TRBJ1-1; clone_size: many; d_call: -; v_call: TRBV27